What follows are 5 T cell receptor beta chains derived from one specimen sequenced in a study of T cell responses to AZD1222 COVID-19 vaccine. Profiled with immunoSEQ multiplex PCR; TCRdb holds only in-frame clones, not every one. The sample contains some 130,000 clones, approximately 80% of which appear only once. The sample was peripheral blood, taken on day 0 of AZD1222 vaccination. The receptor set was obtained from an adult in good health.

The genes are TRBV2 and TRBJ1-2; TRBD1 aligns across 8 bases. V dropped 7 bases and J dropped 7; count of bases not matched to a gene: 8. This CDR3 is built from 13 residues. Per germline, CDR1 SNHLY and CDR2 FYNNEI. The chain's CDR3 is CASKEQGAGGYTF. In DNA form, the CDR3 reads TGTGCCAGCAAGGAGCAGGGGGCAGGTGGCTACACCTTC.

The CDR3 bases are TGTGCCAGCAGCCCCCCGGGGTTCATCTCTGGGGCCAACGTCCTGACTTTC. Protein product: CASSPPGFISGANVLTF. The J gene is TRBJ2-6, the V gene TRBV5-6; tentative D call: TRBD2 (5 bases). The CDR3 extends over 17 amino acids. Germline V gene lookup returns CDR1 SGHDT and CDR2 YYEEEE. V was trimmed by 4 bases and J by 0 bases, leaving 14 bases between them.

The rearrangement joins TRBV6-2 or TRBV6-3 to TRBJ1-1, with 7 bases that match TRBD1. J lost 4 bases, V lost 6 bases, and 20 bases had no gene match. This CDR3 has 18 amino acids. From germline, CDR1 is MNHEY and CDR2 SVGEGT. The CDR3 DNA sequence: TGTGCCAGCAGCCCTAGGTTAGGAACAGGGGAGGATTTCACTGAAGCTTTCTTT. Translating gives CASSPRLGTGEDFTEAFF.

The chain carries TRBV29-1 and TRBJ2-7; D is ambiguous. The CDR3 is 12 residues long. The V end was cut by 4 bases, the J end by 1 base, with 8 bases between. Germline V lookup: CDR1 SQVTM, CDR2 ANQGSEA. The CDR3 sequence: CSVAISSYEQYF. CDR3 in DNA: TGCAGCGTTGCTATTTCTTCCTACGAGCAGTACTTC.

J is TRBJ1-2 and V is TRBV2; the D is unclear. The germline gives CDR1 SNHLY, CDR2 FYNNEI. Trimming cost V 2 bases and J 1 base, with 8 bases left between them. The CDR3 spans 14 residues. CDR3 amino acids: CASSENWGNYGYTF. The CDR3 nucleotides are TGTGCCAGCAGTGAAAATTGGGGTAACTATGGCTACACCTTC.